These 18 T cell receptor beta chains share one sample of origin, sequenced in a study of blood T cell repertoires in COVID-19. This table comes from immunoSEQ multiplex PCR, and its TCRdb copy is limited to in-frame clones, with some not included. The repertoire consists of some 200,000 clones, with 88% occurring once and the leading ten covering roughly 2.6%. Specimen: PBMCs or T cells enriched from blood (not recorded which). The receptors were gathered from a woman in her twenties or thirties who had recovered from COVID-19.

The V gene is TRBV6-1, the J gene TRBJ1-4, with D perhaps TRBD1 (6 bases). Trimming stripped 2 bases from V and 10 bases from J, with 14 bases between. CDR1 and CDR2 (germline): MNHNS, SASEGT. CDR3 length: 14 residues. CDR3: CASSERQVDGKLFF. For the CDR3, the DNA is TGTGCCAGCAGTGAAAGACAGGTCGACGGAAAACTGTTTTTT.

The chain combines TRBV10-3 with TRBJ2-7, with 10 bases lining up with TRBD2. The CDR3 runs to 15 residues. V was clipped by 3 bases and J by 3 bases; unmatched bases: 5. In germline, CDR1 is ENHRY, CDR2 SYGVKD. The CDR3 sequence is CAISDVTSGLYEQYF. CDR3 DNA: TGTGCCATCAGTGACGTGACTAGCGGGCTCTACGAGCAGTACTTC.

The chain has TRBV4-2 and TRBJ1-6; the D gene is possibly TRBD1 (5 bases). The CDR3 loop spans 14 amino acids. From germline, CDR1 is LGHNA and CDR2 YNFKEQ. V was pared by 2 bases and J by 6 bases, with 8 bases between. The CDR3 reads CASSQLGGNSPLHF. CDR3 sequence (DNA): TGTGCCAGCAGCCAATTGGGGGGTAATTCACCCCTCCACTTT.

J is TRBJ2-3 and V is TRBV6-1, with 8 bases fitting TRBD1. Germline V gene data show CDR1 as MNHNS and CDR2 as SASEGT. The V gene end was trimmed by 2 bases and the J gene end by 6 bases; junction bases not matched to a gene: 7. This CDR3 is built from 15 residues. CDR3 residues: CASSEMSGGKDTQYF. The CDR3 bases are TGTGCCAGCAGTGAAATGTCAGGGGGCAAGGATACGCAGTATTTT.

J is TRBJ2-1 and V is TRBV7-3; 10 nucleotides line up with TRBD2. Germline assignment: CDR1 SGHTA and CDR2 FQGTGA. V was clipped by 6 bases and J by 4 bases; unmatched bases: 6. This CDR3 is built from 15 residues. The DNA for the CDR3 is TGTGCCAGCAGGCTCGGGACTAGCGAGTACAATGAGCAGTTCTTC. Translating gives CASRLGTSEYNEQFF.

The chain combines TRBV6-1 with TRBJ2-3; D may be TRBD2 (5 bases). The length of the CDR3 is 15 residues. Germline V gene sequence: CDR1 MNHNS, CDR2 SASEGT. Trimming cost V 2 bases and J 2 bases, with 11 bases left between them. For the CDR3, the DNA is TGTGCCAGCAGTGAATGGGAGACACCCACAGATACGCAGTATTTT. The encoded protein is CASSEWETPTDTQYF.

The V and J genes are TRBV7-9 and TRBJ1-1; D may be TRBD1 (5 bases). The germline V gene encodes CDR1 SEHNR and CDR2 FQNEAQ (reference sequence). CDR3 size: 13 residues. V lost 5 bases to trimming and J lost 1 base, with 8 bases between them. This CDR3 is CASSPRANTEAFF. In nucleotides, the CDR3 is TGTGCCAGCAGCCCCAGGGCGAACACTGAAGCTTTCTTT.

This sequence joins TRBV7-2 and TRBJ1-5; 7 bases align to TRBD1. The CDR3 has 14 residues. J lost 3 bases, V lost 5 bases, and 4 bases had no gene match. CDR1 and CDR2 from the germline V gene are SGHTA and FQGNSA. CDR3: CASSTGVFNQPQHF. CDR3 coding DNA: TGTGCCAGCAGCACAGGGGTGTTCAATCAGCCCCAGCATTTT.

The V gene is TRBV5-1, the J gene TRBJ2-3, with 8 bases identical to TRBD1. The CDR3 is 15 amino acids. J was trimmed by 0 bases and V by 4 bases; bases with no gene match: 4. CDR1 and CDR2 from the germline V gene are SGHRS and YFSETQ. The DNA of the CDR3 is TGCGCCAGCAGCCAGCGGACAGGGAGCACAGATACGCAGTATTTT. It translates to CASSQRTGSTDTQYF.

This chain uses TRBV19 with TRBJ2-7, with 9 bases fitting TRBD2. V lost 8 bases, J lost 6 bases, and 8 bases stayed unmatched. Germline assignment: CDR1 LNHDA and CDR2 SQIVND (reference sequence). The CDR3 extends over 13 amino acids. For the CDR3, the DNA is TGTGCCAGTGGGTTAGCGGGGGCGGCCGAGCAGTACTTC. Translation gives CASGLAGAAEQYF.

This chain joins TRBV6-5 and TRBJ2-1; D is uncertain. V shed 8 bases and J shed 0 bases, with 8 bases lying between them. This CDR3 has 13 amino acids. The germline V gene encodes CDR1 MNHEY and CDR2 SVGAGI. CDR3 region: CASGSFSYNEQFF. CDR3 DNA sequence: TGTGCCAGCGGCTCGTTCTCCTACAATGAGCAGTTCTTC.

The chain links TRBV4-3 to TRBJ2-7, with D perhaps matching TRBD1 (5 bases). Trimming removed 5 bases at V and 2 bases at J, with 10 bases between. Germline CDR1 and CDR2: LGHNA and YSLEER. This CDR3 spans 13 amino acids. CDR3 nucleotide sequence: TGCGCCAGCAGCTCGGACATTGCCTACGAGCAGTACTTC. Its translation is CASSSDIAYEQYF.

The J gene is TRBJ1-1, the V gene TRBV13, with 11 bases lining up with TRBD1. The CDR3 loop spans 15 amino acids. Per the germline V gene, CDR1 is PRHDT and CDR2 is FYEKMQ (reference sequence). The trim removed 4 bases at V and 1 base at J, leaving 2 bases unmatched. CDR3 sequence: CASSSGQGGNTEAFF. CDR3 DNA sequence: TGTGCCAGCAGCTCGGGACAGGGGGGGAACACTGAAGCTTTCTTT. Looking up the rest from reference TRBV13 and TRBJ1-1 gives the full variable domain: AAGVIQSPRHLIKEKRETATLKCYPIPRHDTVYWYQQGPGQDPQFLISFYEKMQSDKGSIPDRFSAQQFSDYHSELNMSSLELGDSALYFCASSSGQGGNTEAFFGQGTRLTVV.

The V and J genes are TRBV4-2 and TRBJ2-4; the match to TRBD2 covers 13 bases. V gave up 2 bases and J gave up 7 bases; unmatched junction bases: 5. Germline lookup yields CDR1 LGHNA and CDR2 YNFKEQ. This CDR3 is built from 16 residues. The CDR3 loop is CASSQTSGGAPNIQYF. As DNA, the CDR3 is TGTGCCAGCAGCCAAACTAGCGGGGGGGCCCCGAACATTCAGTACTTC.

V gene TRBV15 combines with J gene TRBJ1-3, with 10 bases identical to TRBD1. Germline V CDR1 and CDR2: LNHNV, YYDKDF (reference sequence). This CDR3 is 16 amino acids long. V lost 3 bases, J lost 1 base, and 3 bases stayed unmatched. CDR3 in amino acids: CATSRDRGNSGNTIYF. DNA for the CDR3: TGTGCCACCAGCAGGGACAGGGGGAATTCTGGAAACACCATATATTTT.

The chain carries TRBV16 and TRBJ2-7; 8 bases map to TRBD2. The V and J ends lost 4 bases and 1 base, in that order; junction bases with no gene match: 3. This CDR3 region has 14 residues. Germline V gives CDR1 KGHSY, CDR2 FQNENV. This chain's CDR3 is CASSRAGASYEQYF. The DNA of the CDR3 is TGTGCCAGCAGCCGAGCGGGGGCATCCTACGAGCAGTACTTC.

The CDR3 bases are TGTGCCAGCAGTTTAGCGGGGGAAACTTACACAGATACGCAGTATTTT. Protein product: CASSLAGETYTDTQYF. V and J are TRBV28 and TRBJ2-3, with 7 nucleotides matching TRBD2. V shed 2 bases and J 2 bases; nucleotides not matched to a gene: 7. The CDR3 contains 16 residues. Germline V gene lookup returns CDR1 MDHEN and CDR2 SYDVKM.

This clone was seen ten or more times. The V call is TRBV14, the J call TRBJ2-2, with 8 bases identical to TRBD1. The CDR3 runs to 19 residues. J was trimmed by 7 bases and V by 0 bases; bases with no gene match: 16. CDR1 and CDR2 from the germline V gene are SGHDN and FVKESK. The chain's CDR3 is CASSQEGPWTGIESGELFF. The CDR3 DNA reads TGTGCCAGCAGCCAAGAGGGCCCCTGGACAGGGATAGAAAGCGGGGAGCTGTTTTTT.